A selection of T cell receptor beta chains follows, all from one sample in a study of regulatory T cells in long-lasting Graves disease. TCRdb reanalysed the multiplex PCR reads using MiXCR and keeps one entry per CDR3 protein. Here the sample spans 600,000 to 850,000 distinct CDR3 sequences, around 30% being singletons. Sequencing was performed on peripheral blood mononuclear cells (PBMCs), taken when the disease was refractory, from a patient treated with antithyroid drugs. The receptors were gathered from a female donor with Graves disease. Both conserved end residues are part of each CDR3.

CDR3 protein,V gene
CASSQAEGGYTF,TRBV3-1
CASSEGSGRDGYTF,TRBV6-1
CASSTSAGAGGPNEQFF,TRBV11-3
CASSSTLQDRGLRYEQYF,TRBV11-2
CASSLYPGEETQYF,TRBV11-2
CAWSSGTSQPQHF,TRBV30
CASSLEVSASGTHWETQYF,TRBV13
CASSLIAGGVADTQYF,TRBV2
CASSLWGTDSGANVLTF,TRBV28
CASSLGQGAWETQYF,TRBV6-1
CASSDWTEAFF,TRBV6-1
CASSLTPDRDYGYTF,TRBV5-1
CASSVLGGQNQETQYF,TRBV11-1
CSARDPGSNSPLHF,TRBV20-1
CASSLGWDRGHYGYTF,TRBV27
CASSPAGAGGNQPQHF,TRBV3-1
CSVGGPNYGYTF,TRBV29-1
CASSEGGGDGGPYNSPLHF,TRBV6-4
CASDGTAGEAFF,TRBV28
CASSPNRGLRNTEAFF,TRBV6-1
CASSFSGTGWSGELFF,TRBV27
CASSASSVRSYEQYF,TRBV12-3/TRBV12-4
CASSLDGSFDEQYF,TRBV11-2
CASSQGGGPNYGYTF,TRBV3-1
CASSVLNTEAFF,TRBV19
CASSNVGGQGTYEQYF,TRBV7-9